One and the same sample provided the 19 T cell receptor beta chains below, sequenced in a study of regulatory T cells in long-lasting Graves disease. Specified time point: newly diagnosed GD, antithyroid drugs for less than 3 months. PBMC RNA was the source of the TCR library. Arm-PCR of CDR3 regions and iRepertoire HTBI primers were the basis on which TCR beta libraries were built. TCRdb passed the multiplex PCR reads through MiXCR, listing each CDR3 protein once. There are 680,000 or so distinct CDR3 sequences in the sample; less than 20% occur only once, and around 18% lies in the top ten. This sample also belongs to another study, concerning T cells in Graves' hyperthyroidism and ophthalmopathy.

The sample consisted of peripheral blood mononuclear cells (PBMCs), taken at new diagnosis, from a patient treated with antithyroid drugs. These receptors all stem from a woman aged 25 to 39 with Graves disease.

V usage is TRBV20-1 and J usage is TRBJ2-2, with D uncertain. V lost 6 bases and J lost 3, with 11 bases in between. CDR1 is DFQATT, CDR2 SNEGSKA, per germline (reference sequence). The CDR3 is 13 residues long. This chain's CDR3 is CSAQQTHTGELFF. The DNA of the CDR3 is TGCAGTGCCCAGCAGACCCACACCGGGGAGCTGTTTTTT.

This clonotype was counted only a few times. CDR3: CASIPRDAGFYGYTF. In DNA, the CDR3 is TGTGCCAGTATTCCCCGGGACGCAGGCTTCTATGGCTACACCTTC. This chain links TRBV19 with TRBJ1-2; D perhaps matches TRBD1 (5 bases). The CDR3 is 15 amino acids. Trimming left V 7 bases short and J 4 bases short, with 19 bases between. The germline CDR1 and CDR2 sequences are LNHDA and SQIVND (reference sequence).

In this sample, this clonotype turned up many times. The chain employs TRBV12-3 or TRBV12-4 and TRBJ1-5; 8 bases match TRBD1. The CDR3 loop spans 15 amino acids. Trimming removed 6 bases from V and 4 bases from J; junction bases left unmatched: 8. The CDR3 sequence is CASSFGQGPNQPQHF. In DNA, the CDR3 is TGTGCCAGCAGCTTCGGACAGGGACCGAATCAGCCCCAGCATTTT.

Comment on this clonotype: A single base separates this from a much larger clone, so it may be a read error. Here the CDR3 omits its conserved ending phenylalanine or tryptophan, so a read error is the likely source. This chain links TRBV19 with TRBJ2-1; 12 nucleotides agree with TRBD1. The length of the CDR3 is 17 residues. Germline V gene lookup returns CDR1 LNHDA and CDR2 SQIVND (reference sequence). The ends lost 10 bases at V and 8 bases at J; junction bases unmatched: 18. The CDR3 nucleotides are TGTGCCACTCGAAAGCCACCGGGGACAGGGGGCATGGATGAGCAGTTCCTC. Translation gives CATRKPPGTGGMDEQFL.

V usage is TRBV20-1 and J usage is TRBJ2-7; maybe TRBD1 (5 bases). CDR1 DFQATT and CDR2 SNEGSKA come from the germline V gene (reference sequence). CDR3 length equals 12 residues. Trimming took off 3 bases at V and 3 bases at J, with 9 bases between the two ends. The CDR3 here is CSASTQGYEQYF. Written as DNA, the CDR3 is TGCAGTGCTAGTACGCAGGGCTACGAGCAGTACTTC.

This clonotype was counted a few times. This chain joins TRBV28 and TRBJ2-7, with D possibly TRBD2 on 6 matching bases. The CDR3 length is 12 residues. The V end was cut by 10 bases, the J end by 9 bases, with 19 bases between. Germline V gene sequence: CDR1 MDHEN, CDR2 SYDVKM. CDR3 amino acids: CAIGQPLGGQYF. The CDR3 DNA sequence: TGTGCCATCGGACAACCCCTGGGGGGGCAGTACTTC.

The table lists this clonotype with many counts. The chain carries TRBV11-1 and TRBJ2-1; 7 nucleotides match TRBD2. The ends lost 0 bases at V and 3 bases at J; junction bases unmatched: 8. Per the germline V gene, CDR1 is SGHAT and CDR2 is FQDESV (reference sequence). CDR3 length: 17 residues. The CDR3 nucleotides are TGTGCCAGCAGCTTAGCGGGGCGAGCGGGATTCTACAATGAGCAGTTCTTC. It is translated as CASSLAGRAGFYNEQFF.

This clonotype was counted between two and nine times. This clone may be a read error of a much larger clone one base away. The chain couples TRBV28 to TRBJ2-7; no clear D. The V end was cut by 6 bases, the J end by 6 bases, with 12 bases between. The CDR3 has 12 residues. CDR1 is MDHEN and CDR2 is SYDVKM in the germline V gene. This CDR3 reads CASSGVFPEQYF. CDR3 coding DNA: TGTGCCAGCAGCGGAGTTTTTCCCGAGCAGTACTTC.

This clonotype was recorded many times. This chain joins TRBV2 and TRBJ2-5, with 7 bases fitting TRBD2. The ends lost 2 bases at V and 5 bases at J; junction bases unmatched: 5. The CDR3 is 14 amino acids. CDR1 is SNHLY and CDR2 is FYNNEI in the germline V gene. CDR3: CASSETPGGETQYF. Written as DNA, the CDR3 is TGTGCCAGCAGTGAAACACCCGGGGGGGAGACCCAGTACTTC.

Regarding this clonotype: This may come from a read error, since a much larger clone is one base off. V usage is TRBV6-2 or TRBV6-3 and J usage is TRBJ2-3; D ambiguous. V was shortened by 6 bases and J by 4 bases, with 20 bases between the two germline ends. The CDR3 runs 16 residues. CDR1 is MNHEY and CDR2 is SVGEGT in the germline V gene. In nucleotides, the CDR3 is TGTGCCAGCAGCTCCGGATGGTTGAGAATGCCAGATACGCAGTATTTT. This gives the protein CASSSGWLRMPDTQYF.

This clonotype was recorded many times. The CDR3 reads CASSLAWTGYTEAFF. The CDR3 nucleotides are TGCGCCAGCAGCTTGGCCTGGACAGGGTACACTGAAGCTTTCTTT. The chain joins TRBV5-1 to TRBJ1-1, with TRBD1 matching 8 bases. The germline V gene encodes CDR1 SGHRS and CDR2 YFSETQ. Trimming cost V 0 bases and J 3 bases; bases outside gene matches: 4. The CDR3 runs to 15 residues.

As to this clonotype: A single base separates this from a much larger clone, so it may be a read error. The chain recombines TRBV6-1 with TRBJ1-1; possible D gene TRBD1, 5 bases. Between the trimmed V and J ends, which lost 8 bases and 2 bases, there was a span of 15 bases. Looked up from germline, CDR1 is MNHNS and CDR2 is SASEGT. The CDR3 runs to 14 residues. CDR3 coding DNA: TGTGCCAGCTGGATGGGTGGGGCAAACACTGAAGCTTTCTTT. This gives the protein CASWMGGANTEAFF.

The chain carries TRBV3-1 and TRBJ1-6; D is possibly TRBD1 (5 bases). Germline V CDR1 and CDR2: LGHDT, YNNKEL (reference sequence). CDR3 length: 14 residues. Trimming took off 4 bases at V and 9 bases at J, with 13 bases between the two ends. The CDR3 region is CASSRFGGTSPLHF. The CDR3 DNA is TGTGCCAGCAGCCGGTTTGGGGGGACTTCACCCCTCCACTTT. Filled out from reference TRBV3-1 and TRBJ1-6, the complete variable domain reads DTAVSQTPKYLVTQMGNDKSIKCEQNLGHDTMYWYKQDSKKFLKIMFSYNNKELIINETVPNRFSPKSPDKAHLNLHINSLELGDSAVYFCASSRFGGTSPLHFGNGTRLTVT.

The chain joins TRBV28 to TRBJ2-7, with D unclear. The germline gives CDR1 MDHEN, CDR2 SYDVKM. CDR3 size: 12 residues. Deletions cut 6 bases from V and 7 bases from J, with 13 bases between. Here the CDR3 reads CASSYVDKEQYF. The CDR3 DNA sequence: TGTGCCAGCAGCTACGTCGACAAGGAGCAGTACTTC. Full variable domain (rest looked up from reference TRBV28 and TRBJ2-7): DVKVTQSSRYLVKRTGEKVFLECVQDMDHENMFWYRQDPGLGLRLIYFSYDVKMKEKGDIPEGYSVSREKKERFSLILESASTNQTSMYLCASSYVDKEQYFGPGTRLTVT.

The chain has TRBV6-5 and TRBJ2-7, with 9 bases aligning to TRBD1. The germline V gene has CDR1 MNHEY and CDR2 SVGAGI. CDR3 length: 19 residues. The J segment lost 2 bases and the V segment lost 0 bases, leaving 14 bases of the junction unmatched. The CDR3 loop reads CASSYSNRGPGTRTYEQYF. The CDR3 DNA reads TGTGCCAGCAGTTACTCAAACAGGGGGCCCGGGACTCGAACCTACGAGCAGTACTTC.

There are a few counts of this clonotype. V is TRBV6-2 or TRBV6-3 and J is TRBJ2-1; 9 bases align to TRBD2. Germline loops: CDR1 MNHEY, CDR2 SVGEGT. CDR3 length: 12 residues. The CDR3, as DNA: TGTGCAGCGGGAGGCTACTACAATGAGCAGTTCTTC. It translates to CAAGGYYNEQFF.

The chain carries TRBV24-1 and TRBJ1-6, with D possibly TRBD1 on 5 matching bases. Germline CDR1 and CDR2: KGHDR and SFDVKD. The CDR3 is made up of 19 amino acids. Trimming pared 4 bases from V and 10 bases from J, leaving 28 bases between. CDR3 DNA: TGTGCCACCAGTGAACCCTTGGGGATGTGGGGCAGGACGAACTCACCCCTCCACTTT. Its translation is CATSEPLGMWGRTNSPLHF.

In this sample, this clonotype turned up many times. The V and J genes are TRBV28 and TRBJ1-1, with D uncertain. This CDR3 is built from 13 residues. Germline CDR1 and CDR2: MDHEN and SYDVKM. Between the trimmed V and J ends, which lost 6 bases and 4 bases, there was a span of 12 bases. CDR3 protein: CASSPRTTTEAFF. In DNA form, the CDR3 reads TGTGCCAGCAGCCCTCGGACCACCACTGAAGCTTTCTTT.

This clonotype has at least ten counts. The genes are TRBV25-1 and TRBJ1-2; no reliable D call. CDR1 and CDR2 (germline): MGHDK, SYGVNS. The CDR3 has 14 amino acids. Trimming shortened V by 7 bases and J by 5 bases, and 17 bases separated the two germline ends. CDR3 bases: TGTGCCAGCACGTCATACGAGGTGGATTATGGCTACACCTTC. Translating it yields CASTSYEVDYGYTF.